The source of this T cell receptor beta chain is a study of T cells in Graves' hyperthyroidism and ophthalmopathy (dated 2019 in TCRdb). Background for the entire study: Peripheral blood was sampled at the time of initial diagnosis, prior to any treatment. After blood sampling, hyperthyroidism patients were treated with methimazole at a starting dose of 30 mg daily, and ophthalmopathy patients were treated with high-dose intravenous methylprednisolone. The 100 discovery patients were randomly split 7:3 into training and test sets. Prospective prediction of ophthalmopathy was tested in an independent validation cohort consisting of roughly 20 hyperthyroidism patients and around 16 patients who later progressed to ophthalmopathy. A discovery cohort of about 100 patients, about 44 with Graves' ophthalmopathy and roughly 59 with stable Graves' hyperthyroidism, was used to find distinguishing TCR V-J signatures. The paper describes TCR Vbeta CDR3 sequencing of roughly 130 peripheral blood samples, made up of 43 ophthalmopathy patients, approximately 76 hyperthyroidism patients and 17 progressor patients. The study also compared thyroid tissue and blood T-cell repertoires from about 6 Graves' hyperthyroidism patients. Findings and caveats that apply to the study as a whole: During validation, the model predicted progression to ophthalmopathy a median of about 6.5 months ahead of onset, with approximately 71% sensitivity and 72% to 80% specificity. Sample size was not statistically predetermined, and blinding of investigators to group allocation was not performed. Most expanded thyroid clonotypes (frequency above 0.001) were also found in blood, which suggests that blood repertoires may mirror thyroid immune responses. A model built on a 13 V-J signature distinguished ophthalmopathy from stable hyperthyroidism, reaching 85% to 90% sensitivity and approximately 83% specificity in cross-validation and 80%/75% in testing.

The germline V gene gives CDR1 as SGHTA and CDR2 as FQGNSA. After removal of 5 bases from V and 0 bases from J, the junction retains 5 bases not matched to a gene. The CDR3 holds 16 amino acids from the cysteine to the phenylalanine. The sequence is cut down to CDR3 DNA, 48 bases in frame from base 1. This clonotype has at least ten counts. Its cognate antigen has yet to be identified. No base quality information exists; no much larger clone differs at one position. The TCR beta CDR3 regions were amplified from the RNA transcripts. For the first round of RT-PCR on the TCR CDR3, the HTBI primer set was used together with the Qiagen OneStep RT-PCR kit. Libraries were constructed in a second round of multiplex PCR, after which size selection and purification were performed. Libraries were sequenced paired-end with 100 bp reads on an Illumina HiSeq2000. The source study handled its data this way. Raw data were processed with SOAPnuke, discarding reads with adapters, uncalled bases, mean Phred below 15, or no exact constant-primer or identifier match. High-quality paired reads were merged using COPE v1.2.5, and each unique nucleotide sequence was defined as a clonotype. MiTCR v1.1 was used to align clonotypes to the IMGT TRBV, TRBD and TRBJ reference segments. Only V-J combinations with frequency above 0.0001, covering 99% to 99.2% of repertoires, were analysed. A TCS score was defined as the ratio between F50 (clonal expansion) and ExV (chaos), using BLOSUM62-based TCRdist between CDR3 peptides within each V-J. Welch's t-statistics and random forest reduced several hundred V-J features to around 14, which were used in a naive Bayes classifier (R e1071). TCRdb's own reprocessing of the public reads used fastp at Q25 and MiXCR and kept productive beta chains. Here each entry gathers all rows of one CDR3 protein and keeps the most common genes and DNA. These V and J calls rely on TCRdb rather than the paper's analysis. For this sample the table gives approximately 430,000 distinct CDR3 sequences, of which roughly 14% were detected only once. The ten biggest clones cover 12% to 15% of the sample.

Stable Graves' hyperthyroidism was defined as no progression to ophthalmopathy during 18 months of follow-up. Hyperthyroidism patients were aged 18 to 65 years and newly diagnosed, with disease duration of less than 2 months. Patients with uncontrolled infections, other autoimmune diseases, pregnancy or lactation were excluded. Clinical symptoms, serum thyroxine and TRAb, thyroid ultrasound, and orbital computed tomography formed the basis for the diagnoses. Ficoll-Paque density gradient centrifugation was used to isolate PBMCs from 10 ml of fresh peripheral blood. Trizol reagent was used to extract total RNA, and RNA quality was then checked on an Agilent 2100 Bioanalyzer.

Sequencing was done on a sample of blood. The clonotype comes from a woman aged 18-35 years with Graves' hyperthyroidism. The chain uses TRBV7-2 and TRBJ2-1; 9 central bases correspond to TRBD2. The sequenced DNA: TGTGCCAGCAGCCTTATGGGACTAGCCTCCTACAATGAGCAGTTCTTC. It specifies CASSLMGLASYNEQFF.